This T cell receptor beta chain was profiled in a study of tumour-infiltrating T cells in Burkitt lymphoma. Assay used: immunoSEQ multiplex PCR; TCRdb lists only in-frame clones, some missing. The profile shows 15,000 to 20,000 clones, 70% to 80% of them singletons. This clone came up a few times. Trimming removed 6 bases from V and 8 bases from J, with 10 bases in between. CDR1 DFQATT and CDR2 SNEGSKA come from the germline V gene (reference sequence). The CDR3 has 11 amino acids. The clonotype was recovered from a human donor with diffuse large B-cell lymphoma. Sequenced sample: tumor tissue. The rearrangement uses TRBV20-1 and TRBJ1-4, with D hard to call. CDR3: CSAHGREKLFF. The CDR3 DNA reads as TGCAGTGCCCATGGGCGGGAAAAACTGTTTTTT.